This is a list of T cell receptor beta chains from one sample in a study of blood T cells in healthy people across ages. MiXCR, run by TCRdb on the 5' RACE reads, gives a single entry per CDR3 protein. The sample lists hundreds of thousands of distinct CDR3 sequences; roughly 40% were seen once. The specimen was blood. The receptors come from a man aged 18 to 29 in good health. Each CDR3 is given with its conserved first and last residue. A D gene is named only where the DNA matches it firmly. Expanded clones get a size class; other rows say once, few or many, or leave the size out.

j_call: TRBJ2-1
v_call: TRBV6-5
clone_size: -
d_call: -
cdr3_aa: CASSYHRPRSYEQFF
cdr3_nt: TGTGCCAGCAGTTACCATAGGCCCCGATCATATGAGCAGTTCTTC

j_call: TRBJ2-5
v_call: TRBV3-1
clone_size: once
d_call: TRBD2
cdr3_aa: CASSQDGLAGAGETQYF
cdr3_nt: TGTGCCAGCAGCCAAGATGGGCTAGCGGGGGCGGGGGAGACCCAGTACTTC

j_call: TRBJ1-2
v_call: TRBV7-9
clone_size: -
d_call: -
cdr3_aa: CASSLGQEINYGYTF
cdr3_nt: TGTGCCAGCAGCTTGGGGCAGGAGATTAACTATGGCTACACCTTC

j_call: TRBJ1-6
v_call: TRBV20-1
clone_size: -
d_call: -
cdr3_aa: CSARLDGTLNSPLHF
cdr3_nt: TGCAGTGCTCGATTAGACGGGACACTTAATTCACCCCTCCACTTT

j_call: TRBJ1-4
v_call: TRBV9
clone_size: few
d_call: -
cdr3_aa: CASSVAAGANEKLFF
cdr3_nt: TGTGCCAGCAGCGTAGCGGCGGGGGCTAATGAAAAACTGTTTTTT

j_call: TRBJ2-1
v_call: TRBV20-1
clone_size: -
d_call: TRBD2
cdr3_aa: CSAELAASYNEQFF
cdr3_nt: TGCAGTGCTGAACTAGCGGCGTCCTACAATGAGCAGTTCTTC

j_call: TRBJ2-7
v_call: TRBV18
clone_size: -
d_call: -
cdr3_aa: CTSSYGQWSYEQYF
cdr3_nt: TGTACCAGCTCATACGGACAGTGGTCCTACGAGCAGTACTTC

j_call: TRBJ2-7
v_call: TRBV12-3/TRBV12-4
clone_size: -
d_call: -
cdr3_aa: CASSLMGGLYYEQYF
cdr3_nt: TGTGCCAGCAGTTTAATGGGGGGGCTCTACTACGAGCAGTACTTC

j_call: TRBJ2-3
v_call: TRBV11-2
clone_size: many
d_call: TRBD1
cdr3_aa: CASSSWRTGITDTQYF
cdr3_nt: TGTGCCAGCAGCTCATGGAGGACAGGGATCACAGATACGCAGTATTTT

j_call: TRBJ1-5
v_call: TRBV2
clone_size: -
d_call: TRBD1
cdr3_aa: CASRALRTGGNQPQHF
cdr3_nt: TGTGCCAGCAGGGCCTTACGGACAGGGGGCAATCAGCCCCAGCATTTT

j_call: TRBJ1-1
v_call: TRBV29-1
clone_size: -
d_call: -
cdr3_aa: CSVGYPQGTLMNTEAFF
cdr3_nt: TGCAGCGTTGGCTATCCTCAGGGGACCCTCATGAACACTGAAGCTTTCTTT

j_call: TRBJ1-2
v_call: TRBV7-2
clone_size: few
d_call: -
cdr3_aa: CASRGGTAGGYTF
cdr3_nt: TGTGCCAGCAGAGGGGGGACGGCGGGTGGCTACACCTTC

j_call: TRBJ2-7
v_call: TRBV7-2
clone_size: -
d_call: -
cdr3_aa: CASSLSQGRDEQYF
cdr3_nt: TGTGCCAGCAGCTTAAGTCAGGGAAGGGACGAGCAGTACTTC

j_call: TRBJ2-3
v_call: TRBV20-1
clone_size: many
d_call: TRBD2
cdr3_aa: CSASSLAGITDTQYF
cdr3_nt: TGCAGTGCTAGTTCCCTAGCGGGAATCACAGATACGCAGTATTTT

j_call: TRBJ1-4
v_call: TRBV4-1
clone_size: many
d_call: -
cdr3_aa: CASSGGGVGEKLFF
cdr3_nt: TGCGCCAGCAGCGGAGGCGGGGTGGGTGAAAAACTGTTTTTT

j_call: TRBJ2-3
v_call: TRBV20-1
clone_size: many
d_call: -
cdr3_aa: CSASFRFTDTQYF
cdr3_nt: TGCAGTGCTAGTTTCAGGTTCACAGATACGCAGTATTTT

j_call: TRBJ2-1
v_call: TRBV20-1
clone_size: -
d_call: TRBD2
cdr3_aa: CSARDKRGTSYNEQFF
cdr3_nt: TGCAGTGCTAGAGATAAGCGGGGGACCTCCTACAATGAGCAGTTCTTC

j_call: TRBJ1-5
v_call: TRBV10-3
clone_size: few
d_call: -
cdr3_aa: CAIRGQGSNQPQHF
cdr3_nt: TGTGCCATCAGGGGGCAAGGTAGCAATCAGCCCCAGCATTTT

j_call: TRBJ1-1
v_call: TRBV25-1
clone_size: few
d_call: -
cdr3_aa: CASSETGRSEAFF
cdr3_nt: TGTGCCAGCAGTGAAACAGGGAGGTCTGAAGCTTTCTTT

j_call: TRBJ2-2
v_call: TRBV20-1
clone_size: few
d_call: TRBD2
cdr3_aa: CSARGGGGVNTGELFF
cdr3_nt: TGCAGTGCCCGAGGCGGCGGGGGAGTAAACACCGGGGAGCTGTTTTTT

j_call: TRBJ2-1
v_call: TRBV5-1
clone_size: -
d_call: -
cdr3_aa: CASSLATRGETQFF
cdr3_nt: TGCGCCAGCAGCTTGGCGACCCGAGGGGAGACCCAGTTCTTC

j_call: TRBJ2-5
v_call: TRBV10-3
clone_size: -
d_call: -
cdr3_aa: CAITRGGTEQETQYF
cdr3_nt: TGTGCCATCACTCGAGGCGGCACGGAACAAGAGACCCAGTACTTC

j_call: TRBJ2-1
v_call: TRBV28
clone_size: -
d_call: -
cdr3_aa: CASYRGLSYNEQFF
cdr3_nt: TGTGCCAGCTATCGGGGCTTGTCCTACAATGAGCAGTTCTTC

j_call: TRBJ2-1
v_call: TRBV7-3
clone_size: once
d_call: -
cdr3_aa: CASSPNPWDWSSYNEQFF
cdr3_nt: TGTGCCAGCAGCCCCAACCCCTGGGATTGGAGCTCCTACAATGAGCAGTTCTTC

j_call: TRBJ2-7
v_call: TRBV9
clone_size: few
d_call: TRBD1
cdr3_aa: CASSGDRRGSEQYF
cdr3_nt: TGTGCCAGCAGCGGGGACAGGCGAGGGTCGGAGCAGTACTTC

j_call: TRBJ1-2
v_call: TRBV5-4
clone_size: few
d_call: -
cdr3_aa: CASSFGPGTIYGYTF
cdr3_nt: TGTGCCAGCAGCTTTGGTCCAGGGACTATTTATGGCTACACCTTC

j_call: TRBJ2-7
v_call: TRBV6-2/TRBV6-3
clone_size: few
d_call: -
cdr3_aa: CASSYSTDSTYEQYF
cdr3_nt: TGTGCCAGCAGTTACTCGACCGACAGCACCTACGAGCAGTACTTC

j_call: TRBJ2-3
v_call: TRBV12-3/TRBV12-4
clone_size: few
d_call: -
cdr3_aa: CASSVSVSTDTQYF
cdr3_nt: TGTGCCAGCAGCGTATCAGTGAGCACAGATACGCAGTATTTT

j_call: TRBJ2-7
v_call: TRBV29-1
clone_size: -
d_call: -
cdr3_aa: CSVEEGSARVGCEQYF
cdr3_nt: TGCAGCGTTGAAGAGGGATCCGCCAGGGTTGGGTGCGAGCAGTACTTC

j_call: TRBJ2-5
v_call: TRBV7-2
clone_size: -
d_call: -
cdr3_aa: CASSSRAQETQYF
cdr3_nt: TGTGCCAGCAGCTCTCGGGCCCAAGAGACCCAGTACTTC

j_call: TRBJ1-1
v_call: TRBV20-1
clone_size: few
d_call: TRBD1
cdr3_aa: CSAVTGGIGTEAFF
cdr3_nt: TGCAGTGCTGTTACAGGGGGAATCGGGACTGAAGCTTTCTTT